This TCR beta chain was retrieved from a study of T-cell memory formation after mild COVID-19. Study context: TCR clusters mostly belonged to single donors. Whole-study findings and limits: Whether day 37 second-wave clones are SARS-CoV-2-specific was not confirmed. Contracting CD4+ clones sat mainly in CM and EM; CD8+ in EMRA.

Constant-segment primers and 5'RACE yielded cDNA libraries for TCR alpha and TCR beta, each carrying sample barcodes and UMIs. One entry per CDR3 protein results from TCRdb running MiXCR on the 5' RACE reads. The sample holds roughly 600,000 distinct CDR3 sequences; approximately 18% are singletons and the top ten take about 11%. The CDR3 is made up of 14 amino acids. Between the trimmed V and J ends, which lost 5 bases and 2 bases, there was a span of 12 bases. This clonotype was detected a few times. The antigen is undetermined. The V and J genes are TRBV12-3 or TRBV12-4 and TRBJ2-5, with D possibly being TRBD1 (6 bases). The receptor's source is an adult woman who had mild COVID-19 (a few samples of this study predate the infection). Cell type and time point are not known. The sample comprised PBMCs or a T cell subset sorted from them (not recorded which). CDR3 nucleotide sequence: TGTGCCAGCAGTGCCGGGACATGGCAAGAGACCCAGTACTTC. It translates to CASSAGTWQETQYF.